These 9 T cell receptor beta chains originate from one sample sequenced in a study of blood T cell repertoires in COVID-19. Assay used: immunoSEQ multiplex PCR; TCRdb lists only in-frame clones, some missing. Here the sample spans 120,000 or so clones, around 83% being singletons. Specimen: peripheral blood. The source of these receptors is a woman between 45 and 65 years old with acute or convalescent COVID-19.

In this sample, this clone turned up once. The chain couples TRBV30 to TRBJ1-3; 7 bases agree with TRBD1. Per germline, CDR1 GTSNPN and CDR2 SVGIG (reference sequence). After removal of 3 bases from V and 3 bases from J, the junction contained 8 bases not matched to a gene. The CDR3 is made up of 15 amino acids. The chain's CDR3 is CAWSRTGTDGNTIYF. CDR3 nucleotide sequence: TGTGCCTGGAGCAGGACCGGGACAGATGGAAACACCATATATTTT.

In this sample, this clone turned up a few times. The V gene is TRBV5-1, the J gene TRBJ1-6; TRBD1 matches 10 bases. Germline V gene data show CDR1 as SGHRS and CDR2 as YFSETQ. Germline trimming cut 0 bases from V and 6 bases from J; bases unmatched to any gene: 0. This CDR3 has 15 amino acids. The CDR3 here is CASSLGDRGNSPLHF. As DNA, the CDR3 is TGCGCCAGCAGCTTGGGGGACAGGGGTAATTCACCCCTCCACTTT.

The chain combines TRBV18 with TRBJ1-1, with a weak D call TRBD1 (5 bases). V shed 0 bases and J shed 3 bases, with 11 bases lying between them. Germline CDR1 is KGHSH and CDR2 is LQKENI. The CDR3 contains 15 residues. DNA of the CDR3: TGTGCCAGCTCACCACCGGGGGGAACCTACACTGAAGCTTTCTTT. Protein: CASSPPGGTYTEAFF.

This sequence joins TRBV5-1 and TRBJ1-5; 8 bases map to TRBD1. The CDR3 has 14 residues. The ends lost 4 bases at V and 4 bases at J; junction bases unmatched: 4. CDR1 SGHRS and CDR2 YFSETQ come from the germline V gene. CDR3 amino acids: CASSPQGENQPQHF. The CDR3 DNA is TGCGCCAGCAGCCCACAGGGGGAGAATCAGCCCCAGCATTTT.

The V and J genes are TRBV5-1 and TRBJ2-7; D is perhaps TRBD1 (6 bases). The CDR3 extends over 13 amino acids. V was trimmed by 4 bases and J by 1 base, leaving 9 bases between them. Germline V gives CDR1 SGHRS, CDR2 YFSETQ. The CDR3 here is CASSRQESYEQYF. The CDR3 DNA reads TGCGCCAGCAGCCGACAGGAGTCCTACGAGCAGTACTTC.

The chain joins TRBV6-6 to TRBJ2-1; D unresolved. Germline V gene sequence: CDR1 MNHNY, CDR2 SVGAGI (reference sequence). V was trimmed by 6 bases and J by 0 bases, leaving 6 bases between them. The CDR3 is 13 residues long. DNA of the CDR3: TGTGCCAGCAGAGTTAGCTCCTACAATGAGCAGTTCTTC. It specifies CASRVSSYNEQFF.

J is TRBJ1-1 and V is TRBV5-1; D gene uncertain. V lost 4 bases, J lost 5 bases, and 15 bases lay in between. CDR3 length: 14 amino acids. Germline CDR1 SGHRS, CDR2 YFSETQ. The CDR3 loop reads CASSHGSSGTEAFF. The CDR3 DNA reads TGCGCCAGCAGCCACGGATCTTCGGGGACTGAAGCTTTCTTT.

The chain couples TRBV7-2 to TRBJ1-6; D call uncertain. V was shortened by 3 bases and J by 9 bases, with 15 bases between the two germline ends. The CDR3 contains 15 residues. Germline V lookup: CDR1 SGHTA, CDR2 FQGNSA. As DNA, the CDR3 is TGTGCCAGCAGCTTCCCCGGGAGACTCCCTTCACCCCTCCACTTT. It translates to CASSFPGRLPSPLHF.

CDR3 DNA sequence: TGTGCCAGCAGCTTAGTGGACAGGGCTGGAAACACCATATATTTT. This encodes CASSLVDRAGNTIYF. The gene calls are TRBV7-2 and TRBJ1-3, with TRBD1 matching over 8 bases. CDR1 and CDR2 (germline): SGHTA, FQGNSA. This CDR3 has 15 residues. The junction had 1 base not matched to a gene; V was cut back by 1 base and J by 2 bases.